Below are 20 T cell receptor beta chains sequenced from a single sample in a study of CD8 T cells in ankylosing spondylitis. Their cognate antigens are unknown. Findings and limits, study-wide: Several highly homologous variants formed a TCR beta motif that appeared characteristic of ankylosing spondylitis blood.

TCRdb reprocessed the 5' RACE reads via MiXCR and lists one record per CDR3 protein. The sample contains some 220,000 distinct CDR3 sequences, 7% to 8% of which appear only once. Sequencing was carried out using blood, either unsorted or a sorted T cell fraction (not recorded which). All receptors derive from a male donor with ankylosing spondylitis.

This clonotype was recorded at least ten times. At one end the junction does not follow the germline gene, possibly because of a read error. The chain links TRBV20-1 to TRBJ1-1, with a possible D match to TRBD1 (6 bases). Germline CDR1 reads DFQATT; CDR2 reads SNEGSKA (reference sequence). The CDR3 extends over 11 amino acids. The CDR3 here is CSARTRGRRLF. CDR3 nucleotide sequence: TGCAGTGCTAGGACCAGGGGCCGGAGGCTCTTT.

The V call is TRBV5-4, the J call TRBJ2-7, with 7 bases aligning to TRBD1. V dropped 1 base and J dropped 6; count of bases not matched to a gene: 7. There are 14 residues in the CDR3. Germline values: CDR1 SGHNT, CDR2 YYREEE (reference sequence). CDR3: CASSLKGAESEQYF. The CDR3 DNA follows: TGTGCCAGCAGCTTGAAGGGGGCGGAAAGCGAGCAGTACTTC.

This clonotype was seen a few times. CDR3 residues: CSAVELGEHPYEQYF. The CDR3 bases are TGCAGTGCCGTTGAATTGGGGGAGCACCCCTACGAGCAGTACTTC. This rearrangement joins TRBV20-1 to TRBJ2-7; either TRBD1 or TRBD2 may fit D (5 bases each). With 6 bases removed from V and 2 bases from J, the gap between germline ends came to 20 bases. Germline values: CDR1 DFQATT, CDR2 SNEGSKA (reference sequence). The CDR3 is 15 amino acids.

The table lists this clonotype with many counts. The V call is TRBV7-9, the J call TRBJ2-2, with D perhaps matching TRBD1 (6 bases). CDR1 is SEHNR, CDR2 FQNEAQ, per germline (reference sequence). The CDR3 runs to 17 residues. V lost 4 bases and J lost 2, with 17 bases in between. The CDR3 loop is CASSSTDSWPNTGELFF. The CDR3 DNA reads TGTGCCAGCAGCTCAACGGACAGTTGGCCCAACACCGGGGAGCTGTTTTTT.

CDR3 loop: CASAQGRPREGLGNNEQFF. The CDR3 DNA follows: TGCGCCAGCGCACAGGGCCGGCCGAGAGAGGGACTAGGGAACAATGAGCAGTTCTTC. This chain links TRBV4-3 with TRBJ2-1, with 8 bases that match TRBD2. The CDR3 is made up of 19 amino acids. Germline V gene lookup returns CDR1 LGHNA and CDR2 YSLEER. J was trimmed by 5 bases and V by 8 bases; bases with no gene match: 23.

This clonotype was seen many times. The chain joins TRBV28 to TRBJ2-7; no firm D call. This CDR3 comprises 14 residues. Deletions cut 10 bases from V and 3 bases from J, with 19 bases between. Germline V gene lookup returns CDR1 MDHEN and CDR2 SYDVKM. The CDR3 sequence is CATHSTRWDYEQYF. The CDR3 coding sequence is TGTGCCACCCATTCTACCCGGTGGGACTACGAGCAGTACTTC.

The chain links TRBV27 to TRBJ2-7; the match to TRBD2 covers 9 bases. Germline V lookup: CDR1 MNHEY, CDR2 SMNVEV (reference sequence). The CDR3 is 15 residues long. V shed 5 bases, J shed 1 base, and the junction held 6 bases outside the gene matches. The CDR3 spells CASSTLAGVSYEQYF. For the CDR3, the DNA is TGTGCCAGCAGTACGTTAGCGGGGGTTTCCTACGAGCAGTACTTC.

This clonotype was counted between two and nine times. CDR3 DNA sequence: TGTGCCAGCAGCGGACTAGCGGCTCGATACTCCTACAATGAGCAGTTCTTC. This sequence encodes CASSGLAARYSYNEQFF. This chain connects TRBV7-2 to TRBJ2-1; TRBD2 matches 10 bases. Germline V CDR1 and CDR2: SGHTA, FQGNSA. CDR3 length: 17 amino acids. V was pared by 5 bases and J by 0 bases, with 7 bases of the junction left unmatched.

This clonotype was observed at least ten times. The chain combines TRBV12-3 or TRBV12-4 with TRBJ1-5, with TRBD1 as a possible D gene (5 bases). Trimming pared 3 bases from V and 7 bases from J, leaving 10 bases between. CDR3 length: 13 amino acids. CDR3 in DNA: TGTGCCAGCAGTTTGCAGGGTAACCAGCCCCAGCATTTT. This translates into CASSLQGNQPQHF.

This clonotype has a count of ten or more. The genes are TRBV6-2 or TRBV6-3 and TRBJ1-1; 10 bases agree with TRBD1. CDR3 size: 12 residues. CDR1 and CDR2 (germline): MNHEY, SVGEGT. Trimming took 9 bases from V and 7 from J; bases not matched to a gene: 5. The CDR3 nucleotides read TGTGCCAGTAGGACAGGGGGACTTGAAGCTTTCTTT. It yields the protein CASRTGGLEAFF.

The table lists this clonotype with many counts. This sequence joins TRBV20-1 and TRBJ1-2; 7 nucleotides align to TRBD1. V was clipped by 0 bases and J by 3 bases; unmatched bases: 4. Germline V gene sequence: CDR1 DFQATT, CDR2 SNEGSKA (reference sequence). The CDR3 totals 14 residues. Written as DNA, the CDR3 is TGCAGTGCTAGAGATTGGGACAGATACTATGGCTACACCTTC. Translating gives CSARDWDRYYGYTF.

A few counts support this clonotype. The chain has TRBV14 and TRBJ2-7; unclear D gene. This CDR3 comprises 16 residues. Germline assignment: CDR1 SGHDN and CDR2 FVKESK. The V and J ends lost 0 bases and 1 base respectively, with 13 bases between them. In DNA, the CDR3 is TGTGCCAGCAGCCAAGATCCCCAGGCCTCTTCCTACGAGCAGTACTTC. It encodes CASSQDPQASSYEQYF.

V gene TRBV13 combines with J gene TRBJ2-7, with D possibly being TRBD1 (7 bases). The CDR3 covers 15 residues. V lost 2 bases to trimming and J lost 2 bases, with 13 bases between them. From germline, CDR1 is PRHDT and CDR2 FYEKMQ (reference sequence). The chain's CDR3 is CASSLSPGGTYEQYF. CDR3 bases: TGTGCCAGCAGCTTATCTCCAGGGGGGACCTACGAGCAGTACTTC. Together with reference TRBV13 and TRBJ2-7, the CDR3 gives the full variable domain: AAGVIQSPRHLIKEKRETATLKCYPIPRHDTVYWYQQGPGQDPQFLISFYEKMQSDKGSIPDRFSAQQFSDYHSELNMSSLELGDSALYFCASSLSPGGTYEQYFGPGTRLTVT.

This clonotype was observed at least ten times. The chain joins TRBV20-1 to TRBJ1-1; perhaps TRBD1 as D (5 bases). CDR3 length: 15 amino acids. V gave up 0 bases and J gave up 4 bases, with 15 bases separating them. The germline V gene has CDR1 DFQATT and CDR2 SNEGSKA (reference sequence). The CDR3 region is CSARDNRGVSTEAFF. CDR3 in DNA: TGCAGTGCTAGAGATAACCGGGGGGTAAGCACTGAAGCTTTCTTT.

This clonotype occurred many times. This sequence joins TRBV12-3 or TRBV12-4 and TRBJ2-1; 7 bases map to TRBD1. V was pared by 6 bases and J by 2 bases, with 7 bases of the junction left unmatched. This CDR3 is 15 amino acids long. Written as DNA, the CDR3 is TGTGCCAGCAGAACGACAGGGTCCCCCTACAATGAGCAGTTCTTC. Translated: CASRTTGSPYNEQFF.

This clonotype was picked up many times. The chain joins TRBV3-1 to TRBJ2-7; perhaps TRBD2 as D (5 bases). Trimming took off 2 bases at V and 3 bases at J, with 8 bases between the two ends. The germline CDR1 and CDR2 sequences are LGHDT and YNNKEL (reference sequence). The CDR3 runs to 13 residues. CDR3 DNA: TGTGCCAGCAGCCAACGAGGGCTCTACGAGCAGTACTTC. It is translated as CASSQRGLYEQYF.

This clonotype was counted between two and nine times. The gene calls are TRBV7-2 and TRBJ2-7, with D perhaps matching TRBD2 (5 bases). Trimming pared 5 bases from V and 4 bases from J, leaving 18 bases between. CDR1 and CDR2 from the germline V gene are SGHTA and FQGNSA. The CDR3 totals 15 residues. The CDR3 region is CASSIHGGWLYEQYF. DNA of the CDR3: TGTGCCAGCAGCATCCATGGCGGGTGGCTTTACGAGCAGTACTTC.

This clonotype has more than one count but fewer than ten. V is TRBV6-2 or TRBV6-3 and J is TRBJ2-5; D is unclear. This CDR3 spans 15 amino acids. Trimming stripped 0 bases from V and 5 bases from J, with 13 bases between. Germline values: CDR1 MNHEY, CDR2 SVGEGT. CDR3 DNA sequence: TGTGCCAGCAGTTACTCGAGTGGGATTTGGGAGACCCAGTACTTC. Translated: CASSYSSGIWETQYF.

The chain has TRBV6-2 or TRBV6-3 and TRBJ2-7; D uncertain. This CDR3 has 14 residues. The ends were cut back, 2 bases at V and 6 bases at J, with 14 bases in the middle. The germline V gene has CDR1 MNHEY and CDR2 SVGEGT. CDR3 DNA: TGTGCCAGCAGTTACGTCAGCATCCCGTCCGAGCAGTACTTC. Its translation is CASSYVSIPSEQYF.

Ten or more counts support this clonotype. The chain uses TRBV12-3 or TRBV12-4 and TRBJ2-7, with no clear D. Trimming left V 2 bases short and J 2 bases short, with 10 bases between. The CDR3 spans 14 residues. The CDR3 DNA reads TGTGCCAGCAGTTTACTAGGCGGTCCCTACGAGCAGTACTTC. This encodes CASSLLGGPYEQYF.